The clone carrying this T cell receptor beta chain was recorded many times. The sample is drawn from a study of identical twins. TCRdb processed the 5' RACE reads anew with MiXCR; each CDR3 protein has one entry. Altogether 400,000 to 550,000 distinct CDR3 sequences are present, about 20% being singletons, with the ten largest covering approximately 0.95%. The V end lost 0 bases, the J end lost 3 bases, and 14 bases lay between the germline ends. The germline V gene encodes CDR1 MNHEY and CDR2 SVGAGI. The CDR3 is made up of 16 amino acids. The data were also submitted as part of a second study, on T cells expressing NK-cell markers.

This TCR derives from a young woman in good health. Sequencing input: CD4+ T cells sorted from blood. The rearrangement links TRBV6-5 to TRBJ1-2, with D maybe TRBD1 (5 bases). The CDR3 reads CASSYSTRGFYYGYTF. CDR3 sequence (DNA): TGTGCCAGCAGTTACTCGACTCGGGGGTTTTACTATGGCTACACCTTC.